This entry lists 5 T cell receptor beta chains sequenced from one sample in a study of blood T cell repertoires in COVID-19. Profiled with immunoSEQ multiplex PCR; TCRdb holds only in-frame clones, not every one. The sample lists roughly 350,000 clones, 88% occurring once. The sample taken for sequencing was peripheral blood. These TCRs come from a woman aged 45-65 years with active or convalescent COVID-19.

The chain joins TRBV6-2 or TRBV6-3 to TRBJ1-1, with D maybe TRBD1 (5 bases). Germline V gene lookup returns CDR1 MNHEY and CDR2 SVGEGT. V shed 5 bases and J shed 11 bases, with 15 bases lying between them. This CDR3 contains 12 residues. Here the CDR3 reads CASSIGSRGAFF. The CDR3 DNA follows: TGTGCCAGCAGTATCGGGTCTCGGGGGGCTTTCTTT.

The rearrangement links TRBV13 to TRBJ2-1; TRBD2 agrees at 12 bases. Germline CDR1 and CDR2: PRHDT and FYEKMQ (reference sequence). Trimming cost V 4 bases and J 10 bases; bases outside gene matches: 5. The CDR3 is made up of 14 amino acids. The CDR3 sequence: CASSSRLAGEEQFF. The CDR3 DNA reads TGTGCCAGCAGCTCCCGACTAGCGGGAGAGGAGCAGTTCTTC.

As regards this clone: One junction end disagrees with the germline gene, perhaps due to a read error. The chain carries TRBV6-1 and TRBJ2-5; possible D gene TRBD1, 6 bases. Germline V lookup: CDR1 MNHNS, CDR2 SASEGT. The CDR3 length is 16 residues. CDR3 sequence (DNA): TGTGCCAGCAGGGAAGCAGGGTACAGGGACCTTGAGACCCAGTACTTC. It codes for CASREAGYRDLETQYF.

V and J are TRBV5-4 and TRBJ2-1; D gene uncertain. The CDR3 extends over 12 amino acids. Between the trimmed V and J ends, which lost 2 bases and 10 bases, there was a span of 10 bases. The germline CDR1 and CDR2 sequences are SGHNT and YYREEE (reference sequence). As DNA, the CDR3 is TGTGCCAGCAGCTTAAATGTCTTGGAGCAGTTCTTC. Its protein is CASSLNVLEQFF.

CDR3 protein: CASSQDTSRGDTDTQYF. CDR3 nucleotide sequence: TGTGCCAGCAGCCAAGATACGTCGCGGGGGGACACAGATACGCAGTATTTT. The chain is built from TRBV3-1 (or the pseudogene TRBV3-2) and TRBJ2-3; 8 bases are shared with TRBD2. V lost 0 bases, J lost 2 bases, and 7 bases stayed unmatched. The CDR3 loop spans 17 amino acids. The V gene's germline CDR1 is LGHDT and CDR2 YNNKEL (reference sequence).